This T cell receptor (beta chain) was recovered during a study of blood T cells in healthy people across ages. CDR1 and CDR2 (germline): KGHDR, SFDVKD. The CDR3 length is 12 residues. Losses at the gene ends were 9 bases for V and 0 bases for J; bases not matched to a gene: 0. This clonotype was counted many times. Its antigen is not identified. Sample-barcoded 5' priming and a J-beta primer mix drove a second PCR of about 6 to 12 cycles. TCRdb reanalysed the 5' RACE reads using MiXCR and keeps one entry per CDR3 protein. The sample yields about 1,000,000 distinct CDR3 sequences, around 45% seen once. The study, taken as a whole, reports: In older individuals, TCR beta diversity per million T cells was lower, falling roughly linearly with age.

The receptor comes from a woman aged 60-75 years in good health. Material for sequencing was blood. V gene TRBV24-1 combines with J gene TRBJ2-5, with 7 bases fitting TRBD1. The CDR3 reads CATGTDQETQYF. The CDR3 DNA is TGTGCCACCGGGACAGACCAAGAGACCCAGTACTTC.